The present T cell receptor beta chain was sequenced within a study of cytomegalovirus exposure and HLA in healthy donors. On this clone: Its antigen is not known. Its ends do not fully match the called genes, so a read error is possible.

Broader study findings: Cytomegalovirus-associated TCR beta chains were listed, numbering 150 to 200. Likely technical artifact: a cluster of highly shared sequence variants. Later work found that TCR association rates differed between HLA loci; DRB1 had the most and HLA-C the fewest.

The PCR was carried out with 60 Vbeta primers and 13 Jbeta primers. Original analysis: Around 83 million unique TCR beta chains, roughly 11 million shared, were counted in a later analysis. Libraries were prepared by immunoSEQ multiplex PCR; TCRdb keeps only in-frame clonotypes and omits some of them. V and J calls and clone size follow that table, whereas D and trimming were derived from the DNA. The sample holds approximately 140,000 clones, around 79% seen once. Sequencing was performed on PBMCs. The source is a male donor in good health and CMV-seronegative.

CDR3 loop: CARSRVSYQNRYEQYF. The CDR3 DNA reads TGTGCCCGGAGTAGAGTTTCATACCAAAACAGGTACGAGCAGTACTTC. V and J are TRBV30 and TRBJ2-7; maybe TRBD1 (5 bases). The V gene's germline CDR1 is GTSNPN and CDR2 SVGIG (reference sequence). This CDR3 has 16 residues. The complete variable domain, with remaining parts taken from reference TRBV30 and TRBJ2-7, reads SQTIHQWPATLVQPVGSPLSLECTVEGTSNPNLYWYRQAAGRGLQLLFYSVGIGQISSEVPQNLSASRPQDRQFILSSKKLLLSDSGFYLCARSRVSYQNRYEQYFGPGTRLTVT.